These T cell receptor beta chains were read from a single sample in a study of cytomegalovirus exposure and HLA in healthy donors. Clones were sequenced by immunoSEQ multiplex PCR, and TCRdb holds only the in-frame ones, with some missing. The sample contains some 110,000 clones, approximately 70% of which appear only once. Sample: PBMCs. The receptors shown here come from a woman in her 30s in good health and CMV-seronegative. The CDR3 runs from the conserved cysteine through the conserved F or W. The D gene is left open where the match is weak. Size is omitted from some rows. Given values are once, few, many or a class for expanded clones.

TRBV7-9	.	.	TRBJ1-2	TGTGCCAGCAGCTTAGCGTTGGCAATCTCTGGCTACACCTTC	CASSLALAISGYTF
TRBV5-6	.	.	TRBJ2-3	TGTGCCAGCAGCTTGGAGCAAACAGATACGCAGTATTTT	CASSLEQTDTQYF
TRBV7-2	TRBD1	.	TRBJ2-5	TGTGCCAGCAGCTTAGACCGGGACAGGCGGGGGACCCAGTACTTC	CASSLDRDRRGTQYF
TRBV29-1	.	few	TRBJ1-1	TGCAGCGGCCGCAGGGTTACGAACACTGAAGCTTTCTTT	CSGRRVTNTEAFF
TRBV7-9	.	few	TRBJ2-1	TGTGCCAGCAGCTCTATTTCCTACAATGAGCAGTTCTTC	CASSSISYNEQFF
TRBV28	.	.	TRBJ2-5	TGTGCCAGCAGTCCACCTCAGGGTTTGGAGACCCAGTACTTC	CASSPPQGLETQYF
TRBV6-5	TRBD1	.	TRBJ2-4	TGTGCCAGCAGCCACGGCTCGGACAGGGTTGACATTCAGTACTTC	CASSHGSDRVDIQYF
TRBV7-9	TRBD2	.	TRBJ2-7	TGTGCCAGCCAGAATGGTCCTAGCGGGACATGCGAGCAGTACTTC	CASQNGPSGTCEQYF
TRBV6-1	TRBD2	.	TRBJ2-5	TGTGCCAGCAGTGCCTTTGGAGCGGGGGGGAAAGAGACCCAGTACTTC	CASSAFGAGGKETQYF
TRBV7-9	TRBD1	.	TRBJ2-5	TGTGCCAGCAGCTTAGTTCGGACAGGGGAAGAGACCCAGTACTTC	CASSLVRTGEETQYF
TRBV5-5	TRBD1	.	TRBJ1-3	TGTGCCAGCAGCTTTGGGACAGCCTCTGGAAACACCATATATTTT	CASSFGTASGNTIYF
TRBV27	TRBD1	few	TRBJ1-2	TGTGCCAGCAGCAACTACCGGACAGGGGGTAAAGGGGGCTACACCTTC	CASSNYRTGGKGGYTF
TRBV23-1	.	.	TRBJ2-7	TGCGCCAGCAGTCAGAGGGCCAGCTACGAGCAGTACTTC	CASSQRASYEQYF
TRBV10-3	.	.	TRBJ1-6	TGTGCCATCAGTGAGTCCCTCACACCGCGAAGGGCGGGTTCACCCCTCCACTTT	CAISESLTPRRAGSPLHF
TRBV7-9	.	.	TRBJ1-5	TGTGCCAGCAGCTTAGCGTGGGAGGGCCTTTCCTCGGATCAGCCCCAGCATTTT	CASSLAWEGLSSDQPQHF
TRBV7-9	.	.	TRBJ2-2	TGTGCCAGCAGCTTAGCGCGGCAGGGGCCCGGGGAGCTGTTTTTT	CASSLARQGPGELFF
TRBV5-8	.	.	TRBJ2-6	TGTGCCAGCAGCCCCCCAAGTTGGCGGCCTGGGGCCAACGTCCTGACTTTC	CASSPPSWRPGANVLTF
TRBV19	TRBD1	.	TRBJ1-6	TGTGCCAGTAGTATAAGGGGGACAGGGAGGGATAATTCACCCCTCCACTTT	CASSIRGTGRDNSPLHF
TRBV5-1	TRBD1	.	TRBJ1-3	TGCGCCAGCAGCACAGGGGGGGACGGTGGAAACACCATATATTTT	CASSTGGDGGNTIYF
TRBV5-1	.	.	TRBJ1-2	TGCGCCAGCAGCTTGGGACAGAACTATGGCTACACCTTC	CASSLGQNYGYTF
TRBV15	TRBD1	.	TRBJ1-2	TGTGCCACCAGCAGAGATCCGACAGGGGCTTATGGCTACACCTTC	CATSRDPTGAYGYTF
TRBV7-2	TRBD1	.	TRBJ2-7	TGTGCCAGCAGCTTAGGAGCGGCACAGGGGGCCTACGAGCAGTACTTC	CASSLGAAQGAYEQYF
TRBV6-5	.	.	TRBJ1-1	TGTGCCAGCAGTTACGTCAGGGGCACTGAAGCTTTCTTT	CASSYVRGTEAFF
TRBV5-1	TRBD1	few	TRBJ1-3	TGCGCCAGCAGTCTACCGGGACAGGGGAACACCATATATTTT	CASSLPGQGNTIYF
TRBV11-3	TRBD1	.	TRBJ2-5	TGTGCCAGCAGCCATCGACAGGGAGAGACCCAGTACTTC	CASSHRQGETQYF
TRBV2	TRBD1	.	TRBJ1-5	TGTGCCAGCAGAGAGGGACAGCTTGGCAATCAGCCCCAGCATTTT	CASREGQLGNQPQHF
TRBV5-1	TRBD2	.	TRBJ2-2	TGCGCCAGCAGCTTACGGGAGGGCCGTACCGGGGAGCTGTTTTTT	CASSLREGRTGELFF
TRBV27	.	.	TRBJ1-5	TGTGCCAGCAGACTACAGGGAGGGAATCAGCCCCAGCATTTT	CASRLQGGNQPQHF
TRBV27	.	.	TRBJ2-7	TGTGCCAGCAGTTTAAGCGGGCATAACTACGAGCAGTACTTC	CASSLSGHNYEQYF
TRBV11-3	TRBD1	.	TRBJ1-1	TGTGCCAGCAGCTCGACAGGGTCGGACACTGAAGCTTTCTTT	CASSSTGSDTEAFF
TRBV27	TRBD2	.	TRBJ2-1	TGTGCCAGCAGAAGACCGGGACTAGCGGGAGGGAAAATCAATGAGCAGTTCTTC	CASRRPGLAGGKINEQFF
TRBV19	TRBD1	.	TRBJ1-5	TGTGCCAGTACCGCCCAGGAGGGGGCGAGGCAGCCCCAGCATTTT	CASTAQEGARQPQHF
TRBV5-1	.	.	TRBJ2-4	TGCGCCAGCAGCTTGTTAGGGGGAGGGATCAAAAACATTCAGTACTTC	CASSLLGGGIKNIQYF
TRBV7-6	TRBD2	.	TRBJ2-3	TGTGCCAGCAGCTTGGCGGGAGGCACAGATACGCAGTATTTT	CASSLAGGTDTQYF
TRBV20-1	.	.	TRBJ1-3	TGCAGTGCTCGGACATTCGACACCATATATTTT	CSARTFDTIYF
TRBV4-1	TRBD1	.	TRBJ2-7	TGCGCCAGCAGCCAGCAGGACAGGGGCCACGAGCAGTACTTC	CASSQQDRGHEQYF
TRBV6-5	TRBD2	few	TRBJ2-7	TGTGCCAGCAGCCCCTGGACTAGCGGAAGATACGAGCAGTACTTC	CASSPWTSGRYEQYF
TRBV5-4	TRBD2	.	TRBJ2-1	TGTGCCAGCAGTATCTGGAGCGGGAGTGCAAATGAGCAGTTCTTC	CASSIWSGSANEQFF
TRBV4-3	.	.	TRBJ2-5	TGCGCCAGCGCCCACGAAAGGGGGGGCCAAGAGACCCAGTACTTC	CASAHERGGQETQYF
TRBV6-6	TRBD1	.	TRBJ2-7	TGTGCCAGCCGGGACAGGGGGCAAGTCTACGAGCAGTACTTC	CASRDRGQVYEQYF
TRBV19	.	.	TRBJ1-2	TGTGCCAGTAGTATCTTGACAGCTCTCAACTATGGCTACACCTTC	CASSILTALNYGYTF
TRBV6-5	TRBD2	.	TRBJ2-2	TGTGCCAGCAGATGGACTAGCGGTAACGGGGAGCTGTTTTTT	CASRWTSGNGELFF
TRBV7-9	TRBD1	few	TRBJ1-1	TGTGCCAGCCATCACAGGACAGGGAGAGGGATGAACACTGAAGCTTTCTTT	CASHHRTGRGMNTEAFF
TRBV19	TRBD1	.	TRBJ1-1	TGTGCCAGTAGTATATGGGACAGGGGGCCGGACACTGAAGCTTTCTTT	CASSIWDRGPDTEAFF
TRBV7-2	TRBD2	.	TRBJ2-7	TGTGCCAGCAGCCGAGCCAGCGGGGTGACGGTTGGGGTCGAGCAGTACTTC	CASSRASGVTVGVEQYF
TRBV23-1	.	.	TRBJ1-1	TGCGCCAGCACACCTCTGTACGCGGGAGGGGACACTGAAGCTTTCTTT	CASTPLYAGGDTEAFF
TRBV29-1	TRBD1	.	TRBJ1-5	TGCAGCGTATCAGACCTGACAGGGGGCTCCAATCAGCCCCAGCATTTT	CSVSDLTGGSNQPQHF
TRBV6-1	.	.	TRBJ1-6	TGTGCCAGCAGAGAGGTATATGAATCACCCCTCCACTTT	CASREVYESPLHF
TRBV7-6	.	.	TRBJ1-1	TGTGCCAGCAGCTTAGAGTTAGGGGGAGTCTTGAACACTGAAGCTTTCTTT	CASSLELGGVLNTEAFF
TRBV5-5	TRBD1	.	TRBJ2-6	TGTGCCAGCAGCACGGAGTCCGGGACAGGGGTTGCTGGGGCCAACGTCCTGCCTTTC	CASSTESGTGVAGANVLPF
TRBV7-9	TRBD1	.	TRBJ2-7	TGTGCCAGCAGCTTAGCGGTTGGGACAGGGTTAAGCGAGCAGTACTTC	CASSLAVGTGLSEQYF
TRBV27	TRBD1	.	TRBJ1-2	TGTGCCAGCTTGCCCCCAGGGACAGGGGGCGGCTACACCTTC	CASLPPGTGGGYTF
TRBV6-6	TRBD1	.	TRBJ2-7	TGTGCCAGCAGTTCCCCCGGGACAGGGGACTACGAGCAGTACTTC	CASSSPGTGDYEQYF
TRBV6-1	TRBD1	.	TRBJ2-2	TGTGCCAGCAGTGAAATAGGGACAGCATTTACCGGGGAGCTGTTTTTT	CASSEIGTAFTGELFF
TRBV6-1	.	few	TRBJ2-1	TGTGCCAGCAGTACGTCCGGGGGTAATGAGCAGTTCTTC	CASSTSGGNEQFF
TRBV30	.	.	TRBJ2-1	TGTGCCTGGACTAGCTGGTTCTACAATGAGCAGTTCTTC	CAWTSWFYNEQFF
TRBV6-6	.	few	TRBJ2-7	TGTGCCAGCAGAACCGGGACCTACGAGCAGTACTTC	CASRTGTYEQYF
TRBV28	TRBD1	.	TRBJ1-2	TGTGCCAGCAGTTTGGGGGCAGGGGACAGCTATGGCTACACCTTC	CASSLGAGDSYGYTF
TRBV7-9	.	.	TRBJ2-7	TGTGCCAGCAGCTTTAGAGATTTCTCCTACGAGCAGTACTTC	CASSFRDFSYEQYF